The 14 T cell receptor beta chains listed next were all sequenced from one sample in a study of Graves' ophthalmopathy and Graves' hyperthyroidism. RNA transcripts were the source from which TCR beta CDR3 regions were amplified. HTBI-primed first-round RT-PCR preceded second-round multiplex PCR. TCRdb itself ran the multiplex PCR reads through MiXCR, one entry per CDR3 protein. The sample contains roughly 480,000 distinct CDR3 sequences, around 15% of which appear only once. Specimen: blood. Receptors were obtained from a woman aged 25 to 39 with Graves' ophthalmopathy.

This clonotype was detected ten times or more. The chain combines TRBV28 with TRBJ2-5; TRBD1 matches 7 bases. Germline values: CDR1 MDHEN, CDR2 SYDVKM. V dropped 6 bases and J dropped 2; count of bases not matched to a gene: 6. The CDR3 runs 14 residues. The CDR3 reads CASSLPGQQETQYF. CDR3 coding DNA: TGTGCCAGCAGCCTCCCGGGACAGCAAGAGACCCAGTACTTC.

A remark on this clonotype: At one end the junction does not follow the germline gene, possibly because of a read error. Here the CDR3 reads CVSSAKSRYGYTF. CDR3 bases: TGTGTCAGCAGCGCCAAGTCTCGTTATGGCTACACCTTC. The rearrangement links TRBV5-4 to TRBJ1-2, with D unclear. CDR1 and CDR2 from the germline V gene are SGHNT and YYREEE (reference sequence). The CDR3 has 13 amino acids.

In this sample, this clonotype turned up many times. The rearrangement uses TRBV7-9 and TRBJ1-1, with D perhaps TRBD1 (6 bases). The V gene's germline CDR1 is SEHNR and CDR2 FQNEAQ (reference sequence). V dropped 5 bases and J dropped 3 bases, with 13 bases sitting between them. CDR3 length: 14 amino acids. The CDR3, as DNA: TGTGCCAGCAGCCTTACAGGGATGGACACTGAAGCTTTCTTT. Its protein is CASSLTGMDTEAFF.

This clonotype was seen a few times. V is TRBV11-2 and J is TRBJ1-2; the D gene is possibly TRBD1 (5 bases). Germline CDR1 SGHAT, CDR2 FQNNGV. This CDR3 comprises 14 residues. Trimming removed 5 bases from V and 3 bases from J, with 13 bases in between. CDR3 bases: TGTGCCAGCAGCCCGTTGTGGGGGGACTATGGCTACACCTTC. It is translated as CASSPLWGDYGYTF.

This clonotype has a count of ten or more. The V gene is TRBV24-1, the J gene TRBJ2-1, with 7 bases that match TRBD2. The CDR3 extends over 16 amino acids. Germline V lookup: CDR1 KGHDR, CDR2 SFDVKD. V shed 1 base and J 3 bases; nucleotides not matched to a gene: 5. The CDR3 bases are TGTGCCACCAGTGATTTTCGGGGGGAGAACTACAATGAGCAGTTCTTC. This translates into CATSDFRGENYNEQFF.

This clonotype was recorded many times. The rearrangement uses TRBV6-1 and TRBJ1-2, with D hard to call. Germline CDR1 is MNHNS and CDR2 is SASEGT. This CDR3 comprises 15 residues. V lost 5 bases to trimming and J lost 0 bases, with 13 bases between them. The CDR3 here is CASSPEWTTNYGYTF. As DNA, the CDR3 is TGTGCCAGCAGTCCCGAATGGACTACTAACTATGGCTACACCTTC.

There are many counts of this clonotype. This sequence joins TRBV28 and TRBJ2-7; 9 bases are a match to TRBD1. The germline gives CDR1 MDHEN, CDR2 SYDVKM. CDR3 length: 15 residues. The trim removed 7 bases at V and 2 bases at J, leaving 9 bases unmatched. DNA for the CDR3: TGTGCCAGCAACCCGGTGGACAGGGGAGCCTACGAGCAGTACTTC. The encoded protein is CASNPVDRGAYEQYF.

This clonotype was seen more than once but under ten times. The rearrangement links TRBV3-1 to TRBJ2-7; D remains ambiguous. CDR3 size: 14 residues. V shed 0 bases and J shed 3 bases, with 9 bases lying between them. Germline assignment: CDR1 LGHDT and CDR2 YNNKEL (reference sequence). CDR3 sequence: CASSQDRQIYEQYF. CDR3 coding DNA: TGTGCCAGCAGCCAAGATCGGCAGATCTACGAGCAGTACTTC.

Worth noting for this clonotype: This may stem from a read error, because a much larger clone lies one nucleotide away. The CDR3 does not end in the conserved phenylalanine or tryptophan, so this is likely a read error. V gene TRBV28 combines with J gene TRBJ1-2; D is undetermined. CDR1 is MDHEN and CDR2 is SYDVKM in the germline V gene. The CDR3 consists of 13 residues. Trimming cost V 8 bases and J 5 bases, with 15 bases left between them. The chain's CDR3 is CASLRPNGYGYTY. CDR3 coding DNA: TGTGCCAGCCTCCGACCCAACGGGTATGGCTACACCTAC.

This chain uses TRBV30 with TRBJ2-5, with 11 bases identical to TRBD2. Germline V gives CDR1 GTSNPN, CDR2 SVGIG (reference sequence). The CDR3 length is 16 residues. Germline trimming cut 3 bases from V and 3 bases from J; bases unmatched to any gene: 9. DNA for the CDR3: TGTGCCTGGAGCCTTTGGGGTAGCGGGGGGGAAGAGACCCAGTACTTC. Protein: CAWSLWGSGGEETQYF.

This clonotype was seen a handful of times. This chain joins TRBV6-5 and TRBJ2-2; D may be TRBD2 (6 bases). Germline-derived CDR1 and CDR2 are MNHEY and SVGAGI. The germline V and J ends were trimmed by 0 bases and 2 bases, with 13 bases remaining between them. This CDR3 has 17 amino acids. This chain's CDR3 is CASSYSASDLNTGELFF. The CDR3 nucleotides are TGTGCCAGCAGTTACTCAGCTAGCGACCTTAACACCGGGGAGCTGTTTTTT.

Details on this clonotype: This may arise from a read error, as a much more abundant clone is one base away. The genes are TRBV11-2 and TRBJ1-1; D perhaps matches TRBD1 (5 bases). CDR1 SGHAT and CDR2 FQNNGV come from the germline V gene. This CDR3 is built from 12 residues. CDR3 amino acids: CSSSLGEVEAFF. The CDR3 DNA reads TGTTCCAGCAGCCTAGGGGAGGTTGAAGCTTTCTTT.

In this sample, this clonotype turned up many times. In nucleotides, the CDR3 is TGTGCCAGCAGCTCCCTTTGGGGTAAAAACTACAATGAAGCTTTCTTT. Translated, it gives CASSSLWGKNYNEAFF. The chain combines TRBV11-2 with TRBJ1-1; D gene ambiguous. The CDR3 is made up of 16 amino acids. Germline loops: CDR1 SGHAT, CDR2 FQNNGV. Trimming took 4 bases from V and 7 from J, leaving 22 bases between them.

As for this clonotype: A much larger clone is a single base away; this may be a read error. This chain uses TRBV7-9 with TRBJ2-7; 8 nucleotides match TRBD2. The germline gives CDR1 SEHNR, CDR2 FQNEAQ (reference sequence). This CDR3 spans 15 amino acids. The DNA of the CDR3 is TGTGCCAACAGCTTAGCGTCGGGGGGGCTTCTCGAGCAGTACTTC. Translating it yields CANSLASGGLLEQYF.